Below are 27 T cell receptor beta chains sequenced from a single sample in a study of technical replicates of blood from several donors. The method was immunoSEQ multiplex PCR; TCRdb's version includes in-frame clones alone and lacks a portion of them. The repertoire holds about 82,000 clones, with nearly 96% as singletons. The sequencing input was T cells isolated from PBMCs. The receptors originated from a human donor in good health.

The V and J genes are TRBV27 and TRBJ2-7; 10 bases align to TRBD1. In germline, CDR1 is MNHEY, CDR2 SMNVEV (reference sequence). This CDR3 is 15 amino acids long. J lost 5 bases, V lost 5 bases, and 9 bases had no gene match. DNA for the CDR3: TGTGCCAGCAGTACCCCGACAGGGGGCTTCCACGAGCAGTACTTC. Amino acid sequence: CASSTPTGGFHEQYF.

CDR3 region: CASSLHGQANQETQYF. The DNA for the CDR3 is TGTGCCAGCAGCTTACACGGACAGGCGAACCAAGAGACCCAGTACTTC. This chain joins TRBV7-2 and TRBJ2-5; 7 nucleotides line up with TRBD1. In germline, CDR1 is SGHTA, CDR2 FQGNSA. The CDR3 totals 16 residues. V was pared by 2 bases and J by 0 bases, with 6 bases of the junction left unmatched.

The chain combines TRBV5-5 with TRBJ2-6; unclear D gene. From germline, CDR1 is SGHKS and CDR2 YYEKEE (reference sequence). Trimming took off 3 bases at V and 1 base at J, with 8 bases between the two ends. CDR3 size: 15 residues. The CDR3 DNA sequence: TGTGCCAGCAGCTACGAGAGGTCTGGGGCCAACGTCCTGACTTTC. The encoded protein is CASSYERSGANVLTF.

CDR3 in DNA: TGTGCCAGCAGCTTCAGGGACGAGCAGTACTTC. Its translation is CASSFRDEQYF. The gene calls are TRBV11-3 and TRBJ2-7, with a possible D match to TRBD1 (5 bases). CDR3 length equals 11 residues. V gave up 3 bases and J gave up 5 bases, with 5 bases separating them. Germline V gene lookup returns CDR1 SGHNT and CDR2 YENEEA.

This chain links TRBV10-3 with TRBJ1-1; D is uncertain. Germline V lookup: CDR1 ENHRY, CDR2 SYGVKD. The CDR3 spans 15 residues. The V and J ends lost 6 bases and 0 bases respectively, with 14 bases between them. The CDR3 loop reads CAIRYGMEMNTEAFF. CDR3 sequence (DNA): TGTGCCATCAGGTACGGTATGGAGATGAACACTGAAGCTTTCTTT.

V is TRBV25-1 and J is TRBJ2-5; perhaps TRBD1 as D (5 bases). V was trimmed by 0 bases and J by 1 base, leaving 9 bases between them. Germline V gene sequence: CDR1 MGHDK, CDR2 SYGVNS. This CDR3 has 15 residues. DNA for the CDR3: TGTGCCAGCAGTGAATATAGACAGTCCCAAGAGACCCAGTACTTC. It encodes CASSEYRQSQETQYF.

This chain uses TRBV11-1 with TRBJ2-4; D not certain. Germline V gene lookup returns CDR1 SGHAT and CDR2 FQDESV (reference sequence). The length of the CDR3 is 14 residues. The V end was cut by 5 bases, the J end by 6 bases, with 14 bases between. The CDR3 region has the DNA TGTGCCAGCAGCCCCAGAGGTTTTACAAACATTCAGTACTTC. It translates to CASSPRGFTNIQYF.

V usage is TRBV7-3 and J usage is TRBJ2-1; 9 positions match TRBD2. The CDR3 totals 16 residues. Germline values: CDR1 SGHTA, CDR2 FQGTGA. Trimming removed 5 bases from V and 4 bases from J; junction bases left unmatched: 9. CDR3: CASSPVAGVGYNEQFF. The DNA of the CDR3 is TGTGCCAGCAGCCCAGTAGCGGGAGTGGGTTACAATGAGCAGTTCTTC.

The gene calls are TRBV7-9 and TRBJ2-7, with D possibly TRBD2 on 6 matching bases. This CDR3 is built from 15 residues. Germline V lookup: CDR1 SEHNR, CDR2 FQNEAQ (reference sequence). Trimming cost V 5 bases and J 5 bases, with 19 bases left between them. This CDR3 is CASSPKRRERDEQYF. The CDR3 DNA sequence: TGTGCCAGCAGCCCGAAGAGACGGGAGCGGGACGAGCAGTACTTC.

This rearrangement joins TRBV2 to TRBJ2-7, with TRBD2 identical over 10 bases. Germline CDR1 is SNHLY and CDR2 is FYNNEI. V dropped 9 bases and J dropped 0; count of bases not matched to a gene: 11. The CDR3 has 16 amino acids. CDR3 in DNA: TGTGCCAGGATGATAGCGGGAGGTTGCGGCTCCTACGAGCAGTACTTC. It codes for CARMIAGGCGSYEQYF.

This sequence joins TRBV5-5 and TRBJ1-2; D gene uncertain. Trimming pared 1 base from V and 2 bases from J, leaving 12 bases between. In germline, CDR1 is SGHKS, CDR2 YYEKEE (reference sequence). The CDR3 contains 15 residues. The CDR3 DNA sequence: TGTGCCAGCAGCTTGTCGTCCACAAACAACTATGGCTACACCTTC. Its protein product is CASSLSSTNNYGYTF.

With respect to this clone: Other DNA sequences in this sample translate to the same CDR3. In DNA, the CDR3 is TGTGCCAGTAGTATCACTAGCGGGATATACGAGCAGTACTTC. This codes for CASSITSGIYEQYF. This sequence joins TRBV19 and TRBJ2-7, with 10 bases fitting TRBD2. V trimming: 3 bases; J trimming: 4 bases; junction bases outside the gene matches: 3. The CDR3 consists of 14 residues. CDR1 is LNHDA and CDR2 is SQIVND in the germline V gene (reference sequence).

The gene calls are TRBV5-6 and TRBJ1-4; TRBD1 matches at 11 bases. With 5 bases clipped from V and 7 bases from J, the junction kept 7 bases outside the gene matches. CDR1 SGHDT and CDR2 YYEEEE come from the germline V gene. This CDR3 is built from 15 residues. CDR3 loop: CASSVTGTGGEKLFF. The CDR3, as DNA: TGTGCCAGCAGTGTCACCGGGACAGGGGGTGAAAAACTGTTTTTT. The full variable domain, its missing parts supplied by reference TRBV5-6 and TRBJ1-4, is DAGVTQSPTHLIKTRGQQVTLRCSPKSGHDTVSWYQQALGQGPQFIFQYYEEEERQRGNFPDRFSGHQFPNYSSELNVNALLLGDSALYLCASSVTGTGGEKLFFGSGTQLSVL.

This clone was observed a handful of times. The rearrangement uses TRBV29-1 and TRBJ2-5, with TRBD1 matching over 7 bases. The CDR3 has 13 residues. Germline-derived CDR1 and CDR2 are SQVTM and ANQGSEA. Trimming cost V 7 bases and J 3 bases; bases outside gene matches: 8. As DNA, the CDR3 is TGCAGCGCCCACTCGACAGGGAAAGAGACCCAGTACTTC. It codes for CSAHSTGKETQYF. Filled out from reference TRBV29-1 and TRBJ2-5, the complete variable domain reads SAVISQKPSRDICQRGTSLTIQCQVDSQVTMMFWYRQQPGQSLTLIATANQGSEATYESGFVIDKFPISRPNLTFSTLTVSNMSPEDSSIYLCSAHSTGKETQYFGPGTRLLVL.

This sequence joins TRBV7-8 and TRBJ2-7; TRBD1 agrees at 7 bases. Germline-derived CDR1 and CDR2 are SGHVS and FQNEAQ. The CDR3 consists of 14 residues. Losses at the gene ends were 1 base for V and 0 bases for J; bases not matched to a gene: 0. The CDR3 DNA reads TGTGCCAGCAGCTTAGGGACAGGCTCCTACGAGCAGTACTTC. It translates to CASSLGTGSYEQYF.

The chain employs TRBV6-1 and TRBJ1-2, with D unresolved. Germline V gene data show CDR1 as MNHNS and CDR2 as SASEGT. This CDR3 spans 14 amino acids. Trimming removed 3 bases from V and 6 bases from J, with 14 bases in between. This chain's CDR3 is CASSDYGRANGYTF. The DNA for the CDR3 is TGTGCCAGCAGTGATTATGGGAGAGCCAATGGCTACACCTTC.

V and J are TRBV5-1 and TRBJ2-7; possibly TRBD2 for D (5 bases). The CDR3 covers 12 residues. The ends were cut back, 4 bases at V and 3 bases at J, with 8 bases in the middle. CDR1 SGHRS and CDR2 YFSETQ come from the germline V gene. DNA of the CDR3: TGCGCCAGCAGCCCCCGGGACTACGAGCAGTACTTC. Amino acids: CASSPRDYEQYF.

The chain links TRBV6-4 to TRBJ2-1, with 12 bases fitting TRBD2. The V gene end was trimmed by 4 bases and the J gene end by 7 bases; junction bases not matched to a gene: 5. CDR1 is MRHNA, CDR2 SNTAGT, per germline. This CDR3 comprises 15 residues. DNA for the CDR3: TGTGCCAGCAGTGCGACTAGCGGGGGCATGAATGAGCAGTTCTTC. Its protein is CASSATSGGMNEQFF.

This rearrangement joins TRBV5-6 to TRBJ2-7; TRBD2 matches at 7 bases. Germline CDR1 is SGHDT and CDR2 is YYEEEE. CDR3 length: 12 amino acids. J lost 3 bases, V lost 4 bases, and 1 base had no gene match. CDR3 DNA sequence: TGTGCCAGCAGCGCGGGGGTCTACGAGCAGTACTTC. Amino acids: CASSAGVYEQYF. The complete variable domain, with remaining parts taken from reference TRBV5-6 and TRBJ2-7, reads DAGVTQSPTHLIKTRGQQVTLRCSPKSGHDTVSWYQQALGQGPQFIFQYYEEEERQRGNFPDRFSGHQFPNYSSELNVNALLLGDSALYLCASSAGVYEQYFGPGTRLTVT.

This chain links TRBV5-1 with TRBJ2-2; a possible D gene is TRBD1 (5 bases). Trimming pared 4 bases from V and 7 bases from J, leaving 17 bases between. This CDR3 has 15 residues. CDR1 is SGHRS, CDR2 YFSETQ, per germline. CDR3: CASSPEPGAVGELFF. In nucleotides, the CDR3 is TGCGCCAGCAGCCCGGAACCTGGGGCGGTCGGGGAGCTGTTTTTT.

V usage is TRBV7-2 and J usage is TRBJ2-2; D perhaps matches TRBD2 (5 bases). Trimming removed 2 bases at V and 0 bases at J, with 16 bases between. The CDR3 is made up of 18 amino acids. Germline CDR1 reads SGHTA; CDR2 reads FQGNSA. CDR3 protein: CASSLMPVDSANTGELFF. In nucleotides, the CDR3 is TGTGCCAGCAGCTTAATGCCCGTGGACTCCGCGAACACCGGGGAGCTGTTTTTT.

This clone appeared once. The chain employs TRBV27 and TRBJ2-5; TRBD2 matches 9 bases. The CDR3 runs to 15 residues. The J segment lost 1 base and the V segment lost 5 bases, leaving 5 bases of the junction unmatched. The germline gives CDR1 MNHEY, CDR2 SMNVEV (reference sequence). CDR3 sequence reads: CASSILAGIQETQYF. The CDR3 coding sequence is TGTGCCAGCAGTATTCTAGCGGGAATCCAAGAGACCCAGTACTTC.

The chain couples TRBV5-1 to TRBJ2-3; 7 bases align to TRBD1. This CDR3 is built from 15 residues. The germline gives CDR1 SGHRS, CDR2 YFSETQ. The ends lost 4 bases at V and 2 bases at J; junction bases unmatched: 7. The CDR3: CASSPNRGDTDTQYF. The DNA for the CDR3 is TGCGCCAGCAGCCCTAACAGGGGAGACACAGATACGCAGTATTTT.

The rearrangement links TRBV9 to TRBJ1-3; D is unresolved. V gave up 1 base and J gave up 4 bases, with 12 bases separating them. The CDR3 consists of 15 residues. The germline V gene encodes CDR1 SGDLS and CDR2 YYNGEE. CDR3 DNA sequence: TGTGCCAGCAGCGTATCAAACAGTGTCGGAAACACCATATATTTT. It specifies CASSVSNSVGNTIYF. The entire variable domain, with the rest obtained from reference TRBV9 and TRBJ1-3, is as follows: DSGVTQTPKHLITATGQRVTLRCSPRSGDLSVYWYQQSLDQGLQFLIQYYNGEERAKGNILERFSAQQFPDLHSELNLSSLELGDSALYFCASSVSNSVGNTIYFGEGSWLTVV.

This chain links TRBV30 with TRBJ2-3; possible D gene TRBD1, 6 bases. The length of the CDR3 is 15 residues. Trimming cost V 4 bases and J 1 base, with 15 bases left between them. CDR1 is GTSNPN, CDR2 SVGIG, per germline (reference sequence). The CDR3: CAWNEGHRGTDTQYF. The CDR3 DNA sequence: TGTGCCTGGAACGAGGGACACCGAGGCACAGATACGCAGTATTTT.

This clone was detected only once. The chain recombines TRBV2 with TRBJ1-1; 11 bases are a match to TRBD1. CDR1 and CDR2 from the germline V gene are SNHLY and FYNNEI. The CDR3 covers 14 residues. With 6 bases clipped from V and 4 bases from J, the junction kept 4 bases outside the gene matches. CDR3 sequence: CASRRTGGLTEAFF. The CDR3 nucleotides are TGTGCCAGCAGGAGGACAGGGGGCCTCACTGAAGCTTTCTTT.

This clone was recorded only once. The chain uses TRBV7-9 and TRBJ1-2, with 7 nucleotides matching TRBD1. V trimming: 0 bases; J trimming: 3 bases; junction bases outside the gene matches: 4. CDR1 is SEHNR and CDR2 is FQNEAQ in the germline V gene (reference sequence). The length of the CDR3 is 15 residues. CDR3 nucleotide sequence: TGTGCCAGCAGCTTAGCCGAGGGGGCTCACTATGGCTACACCTTC. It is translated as CASSLAEGAHYGYTF.